The source of this TCR beta chain is a study of T cell repertoires in cytomegalovirus infection. The overall study: CMV infection and matching HLA type were both indicated by public TCR beta signatures. Notes on the study in general: Pooled public TCR beta family frequency picked out CMV carriers with the relevant HLA. HLA-C-restricted CMV clonotypes gave the most frequent clonotype in two of eight donors.

Looked up from germline, CDR1 is LNHDA and CDR2 is SQIVND (reference sequence). With 1 base removed from V and 0 bases from J, the gap between germline ends came to 7 bases. The CDR3 is 15 amino acids. This clonotype has more than one count but fewer than ten. Its antigen is still unknown. Each CDR3 protein is one row after TCRdb ran MiXCR on the reads. This sample has about half a million distinct CDR3 sequences; about 33% occur once, and the top ten carry 17%. This TCR came from a human donor in good health (CMV status not recorded). Some clones in this sample may be carry-over from other donors' samples. This chain links TRBV19 with TRBJ1-5; no clear D. The source was cultured PBMCs, collected from culture after CMV antigen stimulation. The CDR3 loop reads CASSIVGNSNQPQHF. CDR3 bases: TGTGCCAGTAGTATAGTGGGGAATAGCAATCAGCCCCAGCATTTT.